The rows below give T cell receptor beta chains drawn from one sample of a study of cytomegalovirus exposure and HLA in healthy donors. Using immunoSEQ multiplex PCR, the repertoire was profiled, and TCRdb retains in-frame clones only, with some absent. The table has about 190,000 clones, roughly 80% seen once. The sequenced material came from PBMCs. The receptors derive from a woman aged 18-29 years in good health and CMV-seronegative. Both conserved end residues are part of each CDR3. The D gene is left open where the match is weak. Some rows have no size entry. The others give once, few or many, or a class for an expanded clone.

cdr3_nt | cdr3_aa | clone_size | j_call | d_call | v_call
TGCGCCAGCCAGGGGACCGGGGAGCTGTTTTTT | CASQGTGELFF | . | TRBJ2-2 | . | TRBV5-1
TGTGCCAGCTCACCTGTCGGCTATGGCTACACCTTC | CASSPVGYGYTF | . | TRBJ1-2 | . | TRBV18
TGTGCCAGCTCAGGGACGGGACAGCAAGAGACCCAGTACTTC | CASSGTGQQETQYF | . | TRBJ2-5 | TRBD1 | TRBV18
TGTGCCAGCAGCCGGGACTATAACACAGATACGCAGTATTTT | CASSRDYNTDTQYF | once | TRBJ2-3 | TRBD2 | TRBV11-2
TGTGCCAGCAGTTACTCGGACAGCATGAACACTGAAGCTTTCTTT | CASSYSDSMNTEAFF | . | TRBJ1-1 | . | TRBV6-6
TGCAGCGTCGCCGACAGAAACTATGGCTACACCTTC | CSVADRNYGYTF | . | TRBJ1-2 | . | TRBV29-1
TGTGCCAGTAGTTCGGGGGTCGTGGAGACCCAGTACTTC | CASSSGVVETQYF | . | TRBJ2-5 | . | TRBV19
TGTGCCAGCAGTTTGTCGCAGGGTTACGAGCAGTACTTC | CASSLSQGYEQYF | few | TRBJ2-7 | . | TRBV27
TGCAGCGTTGGCCTAGGTGAGACCCAGTACTTC | CSVGLGETQYF | . | TRBJ2-5 | . | TRBV29-1
TGTGCCAGCAGCGAAATCGGGACCCAGTACTTC | CASSEIGTQYF | . | TRBJ2-5 | . | TRBV7-6
TGTGCCAGCAGTTTGATCCCAGATAACTATGGCTACACCTTC | CASSLIPDNYGYTF | . | TRBJ1-2 | . | TRBV27
TGCGCCAGCAGCTTGGCCCCTAGCGGGAGGGCCAGAAGCGGGGAGCTGTTTTTT | CASSLAPSGRARSGELFF | . | TRBJ2-2 | TRBD2 | TRBV5-1
TGTGCCATCAGTGAAACCGGGACTAGCGGGGGGGTGTTGACAGATACGCAGTATTTT | CAISETGTSGGVLTDTQYF | . | TRBJ2-3 | TRBD2 | TRBV10-3
TGTGCCATCAGCCGGACTAGCGACTCCTACGAGCAGTACTTC | CAISRTSDSYEQYF | . | TRBJ2-7 | TRBD2 | TRBV10-3